The rows below give T cell receptor beta chains drawn from one sample of a study of cytomegalovirus exposure and HLA in healthy donors. Assay: immunoSEQ multiplex PCR; the TCRdb copy retains only in-frame clones and omits some. This sample has 130,000 or so clones, with 77% found just once. The sequencing sample was made of PBMCs. All receptors derive from a man aged 18 to 29 in good health and CMV-seropositive. CDR3s include the opening cysteine and the closing phenylalanine or tryptophan. A D gene is named only where the DNA matches it firmly. A clone size is listed for some rows: how often the clone was seen (once, few, many), or a class if it is expanded.

d_gene	abundance	v_gene	j_gene	CDR3nt	CDR3aa
.	.	TRBV27	TRBJ2-7	TGTGCCAGCAGTCTCGAACAGGGCTACGAGCAGTACTTC	CASSLEQGYEQYF
.	.	TRBV21-1	TRBJ2-3	TGTGCCAGCAGCAAAGCAGGAGAGGACACAGATACGCAGTATTTT	CASSKAGEDTDTQYF
TRBD1	.	TRBV29-1	TRBJ2-1	TGCAGCGGTGAAGACAGGGGGCGAGGCAATGAGCAGTTCTTC	CSGEDRGRGNEQFF
.	.	TRBV28	TRBJ2-7	TGTGCCAGCAGCAGCGCTGAAGAGCAGTACTTC	CASSSAEEQYF
.	.	TRBV5-6	TRBJ2-7	TGTGCCAGCGGGCCAGGGGAATACTACGAGCAGTACTTC	CASGPGEYYEQYF
TRBD1	.	TRBV29-1	TRBJ2-1	TGCAGCGCTGCCGGGACAGGGGGAGACAATGAGCAGTTCTTC	CSAAGTGGDNEQFF
TRBD1	.	TRBV10-2	TRBJ1-5	TGCGCCAGCAATCCGGGACAGGGGGCCGTGGCGCCCCAGCATTTT	CASNPGQGAVAPQHF
TRBD2	once	TRBV10-3	TRBJ2-1	TGTGCCATAACCCGGACTAGCGGGGCGCTAACCAATGAGCAGTTCTTC	CAITRTSGALTNEQFF
.	.	TRBV5-6	TRBJ2-5	TGTGCCAGCAGCTTGGAAGCGGGCCAAGAGACCCAGTACTTC	CASSLEAGQETQYF
TRBD1	once	TRBV6-1	TRBJ1-5	TGTGCCAGCAGTGACGGACAGGTTAGCAATCAGCCCCAGCATTTT	CASSDGQVSNQPQHF
.	few	TRBV5-4	TRBJ2-3	TGTGCCAGCAGCCTTGGACAGCGATGGGATACGCAGTATTTT	CASSLGQRWDTQYF
TRBD1	.	TRBV10-3	TRBJ2-1	TGTGCCATCAGTGAGTCGGGGACAGGGGGCAGCTACAATGAGCAGTTCTTC	CAISESGTGGSYNEQFF
.	.	TRBV2	TRBJ2-7	TGTGCCAGCAGTAAATCCGGGGACGAGCAGTACTTC	CASSKSGDEQYF
.	.	TRBV28	TRBJ1-5	TGTGCCAGCAGTTCGTTCTTCGGCGGGCCCCAGCATTTT	CASSSFFGGPQHF
.	.	TRBV5-4	TRBJ2-7	TGTGCCAGCAGCTTAACACGTAACGAGCAGTACTTC	CASSLTRNEQYF
.	once	TRBV11-2	TRBJ2-1	TGTGCCAGCAGCCAAAATAGAATCAATGAGCAGTTCTTC	CASSQNRINEQFF